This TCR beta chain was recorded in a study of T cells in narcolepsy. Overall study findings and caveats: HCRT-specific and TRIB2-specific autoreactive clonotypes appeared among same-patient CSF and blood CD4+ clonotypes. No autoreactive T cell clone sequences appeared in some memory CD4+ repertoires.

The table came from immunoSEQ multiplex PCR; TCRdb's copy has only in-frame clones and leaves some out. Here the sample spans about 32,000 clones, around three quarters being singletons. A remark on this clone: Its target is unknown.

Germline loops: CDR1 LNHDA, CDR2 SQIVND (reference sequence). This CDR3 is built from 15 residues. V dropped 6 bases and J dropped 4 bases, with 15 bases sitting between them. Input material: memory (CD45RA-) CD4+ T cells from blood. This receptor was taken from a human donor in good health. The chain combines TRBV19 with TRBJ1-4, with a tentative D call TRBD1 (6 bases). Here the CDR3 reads CASSLVGHFNEKLFF. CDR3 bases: TGTGCCAGTAGCTTAGTGGGACACTTTAATGAAAAACTGTTTTTT.